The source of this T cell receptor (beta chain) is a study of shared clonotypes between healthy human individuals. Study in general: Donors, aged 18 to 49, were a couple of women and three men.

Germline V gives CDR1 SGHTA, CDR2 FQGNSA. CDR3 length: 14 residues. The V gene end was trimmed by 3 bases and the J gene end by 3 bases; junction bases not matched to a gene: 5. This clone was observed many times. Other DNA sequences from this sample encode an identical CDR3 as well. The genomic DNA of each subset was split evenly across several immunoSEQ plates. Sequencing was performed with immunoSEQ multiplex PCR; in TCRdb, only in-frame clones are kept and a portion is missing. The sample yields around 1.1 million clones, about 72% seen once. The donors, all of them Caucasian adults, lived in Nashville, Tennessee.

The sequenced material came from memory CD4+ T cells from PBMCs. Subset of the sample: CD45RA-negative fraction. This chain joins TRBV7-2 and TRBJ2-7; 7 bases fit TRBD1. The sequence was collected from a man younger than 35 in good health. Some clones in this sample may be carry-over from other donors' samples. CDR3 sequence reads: CASSLRDSLYEQYF. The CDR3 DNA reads TGTGCCAGCAGCTTGAGGGACAGTCTCTACGAGCAGTACTTC.